A single sample is the source of the 25 T cell receptor beta chains below, sequenced in a study of T cell responses to AZD1222 COVID-19 vaccine. TCRdb keeps only in-frame clones here, not all; method: immunoSEQ multiplex PCR. The sample lists 90,000 to 150,000 clones, approximately 92% occurring once. The specimen was peripheral blood, collected 28 days after the second AZD1222 dose. Receptors were obtained from an adult who received the AZD1222 COVID-19 vaccine.

The chain is built from TRBV5-1 and TRBJ2-3, with 12 positions matching TRBD2. The CDR3 is 14 amino acids. V shed 4 bases and J 14 bases; nucleotides not matched to a gene: 11. The germline gives CDR1 SGHRS, CDR2 YFSETQ. The CDR3 DNA reads as TGCGCCAGCAGCACAGGGACTAGCGGGCCCGACACGTATTTT. It translates to CASSTGTSGPDTYF.

The gene calls are TRBV24-1 and TRBJ2-1; possible D gene TRBD1, 6 bases. The germline V gene has CDR1 KGHDR and CDR2 SFDVKD. There are 14 residues in the CDR3. Trimming shortened V by 3 bases and J by 4 bases, and 9 bases separated the two germline ends. The CDR3 DNA is TGTGCCACCAGTGATACCGGACAGTACAATGAGCAGTTCTTC. The encoded protein is CATSDTGQYNEQFF.

This chain uses TRBV7-9 with TRBJ2-3; 10 bases fit TRBD2. Per germline, CDR1 SEHNR and CDR2 FQNEAQ (reference sequence). The CDR3 has 16 residues. After removal of 5 bases from V and 5 bases from J, the junction contained 10 bases not matched to a gene. The DNA of the CDR3 is TGTGCCAGCAGCACAAGCCTTAGCGGGAGGTTAGATACGCAGTATTTT. Translating it yields CASSTSLSGRLDTQYF.

This chain links TRBV12-5 with TRBJ1-3; 8 bases align to TRBD1. Trimming removed 7 bases from V and 0 bases from J; junction bases left unmatched: 8. The CDR3 covers 16 residues. Germline assignment: CDR1 LGHNT and CDR2 FRNRAP. CDR3 region: CASALGQGDSGNTIYF. The CDR3 region has the DNA TGTGCTAGTGCCCTTGGACAGGGCGACTCTGGAAACACCATATATTTT.

This chain joins TRBV11-2 and TRBJ1-1; 9 bases agree with TRBD1. Trimming removed 2 bases from V and 7 bases from J; junction bases left unmatched: 2. This CDR3 contains 13 residues. CDR1 SGHAT and CDR2 FQNNGV come from the germline V gene. DNA for the CDR3: TGTGCCAGCAGCTTAACAGGGGGCCTTGAAGCTTTCTTT. This gives the protein CASSLTGGLEAFF.

The rearrangement joins TRBV29-1 to TRBJ1-1; D unclear. CDR3 length equals 11 residues. V gave up 7 bases and J gave up 3 bases, with 9 bases separating them. Germline CDR1 SQVTM, CDR2 ANQGSEA. The CDR3 DNA reads as TGCAGCGGGGGTGAGGACACTGAAGCTTTCTTT. This encodes CSGGEDTEAFF.

V usage is TRBV3-1 (or the pseudogene TRBV3-2) and J usage is TRBJ2-1, with 7 bases lining up with TRBD2. Germline CDR1 LGHDT, CDR2 YNNKEL (reference sequence). CDR3 length: 16 residues. Unmatched junction bases numbered 5, after V lost 1 base and J lost 2 bases. DNA of the CDR3: TGTGCCAGCAGCCAAGTGGCGGGAGCCACCTACAATGAGCAGTTCTTC. Protein: CASSQVAGATYNEQFF.

The chain recombines TRBV4-1 with TRBJ2-2; D is ambiguous. Germline V gene data show CDR1 as MGHRA and CDR2 as YSYEKL. Trimming took off 5 bases at V and 4 bases at J, with 23 bases between the two ends. CDR3 length: 18 residues. The CDR3 nucleotides are TGCGCCAGCAGCGATGAGGTCGTCATATCGGTAGGCACCGGGGAGCTGTTTTTT. This translates into CASSDEVVISVGTGELFF.

The CDR3 loop reads CASSRGSVEGYTF. Here the CDR3 DNA reads TGTGCCAGCAGTCGGGGTTCAGTGGAGGGCTACACCTTC. J is TRBJ1-2 and V is TRBV12-3 or TRBV12-4; D gene uncertain. The CDR3 covers 13 residues. V was cut by 5 bases and J by 8 bases, with 15 bases left in between.

The V call is TRBV28, the J call TRBJ2-2; 10 nucleotides agree with TRBD2. The V gene's germline CDR1 is MDHEN and CDR2 SYDVKM. V lost 5 bases and J lost 7; bases outside the gene matches: 13. The CDR3 totals 17 residues. The CDR3 loop is CASSLRLTSGKVGELFF. The CDR3 DNA is TGTGCCAGCAGTCTACGACTCACTAGCGGGAAAGTCGGGGAGCTGTTTTTT.

For the CDR3, the DNA is TGTGCCAGCAGCTGGGGTTTGGGCCCCCAAGAGACCCAGTACTTC. Translated, it gives CASSWGLGPQETQYF. The chain has TRBV7-2 and TRBJ2-5; D is undetermined. CDR3 length equals 15 residues. The germline V gene has CDR1 SGHTA and CDR2 FQGNSA. The ends were cut back, 4 bases at V and 1 base at J, with 13 bases in the middle.

The chain employs TRBV5-1 and TRBJ1-4; 7 nucleotides match TRBD1. The CDR3 runs 14 residues. V dropped 0 bases and J dropped 8; count of bases not matched to a gene: 4. CDR1 is SGHRS, CDR2 YFSETQ, per germline. CDR3 sequence (DNA): TGCGCCAGCAGCTTGGGTCAGGGGGGAGAAAAACTGTTTTTT. Translation: CASSLGQGGEKLFF.

The rearrangement joins TRBV5-1 to TRBJ2-1; 7 positions agree with TRBD1. Germline lookup yields CDR1 SGHRS and CDR2 YFSETQ. After removal of 4 bases from V and 8 bases from J, the junction contained 18 bases not matched to a gene. CDR3 length equals 17 residues. CDR3 loop: CASSQGQPKAAVDEQFF. The CDR3 nucleotides are TGCGCCAGCAGCCAGGGACAGCCAAAAGCAGCGGTCGATGAGCAGTTCTTC.

DNA of the CDR3: TGTGCCAGCAGCTTAAATAGCAATCAGCCCCAGCATTTT. It translates to CASSLNSNQPQHF. The gene calls are TRBV7-2 and TRBJ1-5; D remains ambiguous. The CDR3 sequence is 13 residues long. CDR1 and CDR2 from the germline V gene are SGHTA and FQGNSA. V was clipped by 2 bases and J by 0 bases, with 2 bases between them.

The genes are TRBV3-1 (or the pseudogene TRBV3-2) and TRBJ2-3; D is perhaps TRBD2 (6 bases). The CDR3 runs to 16 residues. V was cut by 3 bases and J by 4 bases, with 17 bases left in between. In germline, CDR1 is LGHDT, CDR2 YNNKEL (reference sequence). This CDR3 is CASSQQAGRAPDTQYF. CDR3 nucleotide sequence: TGTGCCAGCAGCCAGCAAGCGGGCCGAGCCCCAGATACGCAGTATTTT.

V and J are TRBV19 and TRBJ1-2; D might be TRBD1 (5 bases). Trimming took 7 bases from V and 10 from J, leaving 25 bases between them. The CDR3 spans 15 residues. Germline V gene sequence: CDR1 LNHDA, CDR2 SQIVND (reference sequence). The chain's CDR3 is CASTAWEGQRSFYTF. The CDR3 DNA follows: TGTGCCAGTACCGCTTGGGAGGGGCAGCGGAGTTTCTACACCTTC.

This sequence joins TRBV5-4 and TRBJ1-1, with D possibly being TRBD1 (6 bases). The germline gives CDR1 SGHNT, CDR2 YYREEE (reference sequence). The CDR3 runs 13 residues. Trimming pared 0 bases from V and 5 bases from J, leaving 8 bases between. The CDR3 region has the DNA TGTGCCAGCAGCTTGGAGGGGGTTACTGAAGCTTTCTTT. Its translation is CASSLEGVTEAFF.

The chain has TRBV5-1 and TRBJ1-2; D ambiguous. Trimming shortened V by 2 bases and J by 0 bases, and 8 bases separated the two germline ends. The CDR3 spans 14 residues. Germline CDR1 and CDR2: SGHRS and YFSETQ. The CDR3 sequence: CASSLGGSNYGYTF. The DNA for the CDR3 is TGCGCCAGCAGCTTAGGAGGATCTAACTATGGCTACACCTTC.

The chain has TRBV15 and TRBJ2-1, with 9 bases that match TRBD2. The CDR3 length is 16 residues. CDR1 is LNHNV and CDR2 is YYDKDF in the germline V gene (reference sequence). Unmatched junction bases numbered 2, after V lost 0 bases and J lost 2 bases. CDR3 region: CATSRERGGTYNEQFF. The DNA of the CDR3 is TGTGCCACCAGCAGAGAGCGGGGGGGGACCTACAATGAGCAGTTCTTC.

The J gene is TRBJ1-2, the V gene TRBV7-2; D not certain. The CDR3 runs 18 residues. Trimming stripped 1 base from V and 5 bases from J, with 23 bases between. Looked up from germline, CDR1 is SGHTA and CDR2 is FQGNSA. The CDR3 DNA follows: TGTGCCAGCAGCTTAGATGGGGTCCAGGACCCTCTCAGATATGGCTACACCTTC. It encodes CASSLDGVQDPLRYGYTF.

This clone occurred once. V gene TRBV6-5 combines with J gene TRBJ1-2; D is perhaps TRBD1 (6 bases). Germline values: CDR1 MNHEY, CDR2 SVGAGI. The CDR3 totals 13 residues. V lost 10 bases, J lost 8 bases, and 20 bases lay in between. The CDR3 region is CATMTLRGNGYTF. The CDR3 bases are TGTGCCACCATGACTTTGAGGGGGAACGGCTACACCTTC.

V usage is TRBV6-5 and J usage is TRBJ2-7; D not certain. The germline V gene has CDR1 MNHEY and CDR2 SVGAGI. V lost 2 bases and J lost 5, with 13 bases in between. This CDR3 spans 14 amino acids. The CDR3 bases are TGTGCCAGCAGTTACGGTGTTAGTTCGAACGAGCAGTACTTC. It translates to CASSYGVSSNEQYF.

The chain couples TRBV5-4 to TRBJ2-6, with D uncertain. The CDR3 length is 15 residues. Germline loops: CDR1 SGHNT, CDR2 YYREEE (reference sequence). The V gene lost 4 bases and the J gene lost 1 base, with 9 bases spanning the gap. The CDR3 sequence: CASSPVGSGANVLTF. In DNA, the CDR3 is TGTGCCAGCAGCCCAGTAGGTTCTGGGGCCAACGTCCTGACTTTC.

This sequence joins TRBV6-5 and TRBJ1-1; weak D call: TRBD1 (5 bases). Germline CDR1 and CDR2: MNHEY and SVGAGI. V gave up 6 bases and J gave up 11 bases, with 22 bases separating them. The CDR3 has 14 residues. This CDR3 is CASRTDYGSVWAFF. The CDR3 nucleotides are TGTGCCAGCAGGACAGATTACGGGAGTGTGTGGGCTTTCTTT.

The rearrangement links TRBV27 to TRBJ1-1; no firm D call. V dropped 4 bases and J dropped 1 base, with 10 bases sitting between them. There are 14 residues in the CDR3. The germline CDR1 and CDR2 sequences are MNHEY and SMNVEV (reference sequence). The CDR3 region is CASSYTDSNTEAFF. CDR3 coding DNA: TGTGCCAGCAGTTATACAGACTCGAACACTGAAGCTTTCTTT.